The sequence of this T cell receptor beta chain was determined in a study of beta chain features in type 1 diabetes. Study conclusions and caveats: Moderate yet significant TCRB CDR3 shortening was seen in Type 1 diabetes patients in all four CD4+ subsets. Patients' naive, central memory and regulatory TCRB repertoires appeared more alike than those of healthy donors. A PCR bias possibly favoring shorter templates would apply equally to patients and controls.

Comments on this clone: Antigen: not known.

The V gene end was trimmed by 4 bases and the J gene end by 8 bases; junction bases not matched to a gene: 11. CDR3 length: 16 amino acids. Germline CDR1 reads PRHDT; CDR2 reads FYEKMQ (reference sequence). Sequenced material consisted of expressed TCRB transcripts (all of the isolated RNA was reverse transcribed). The method was immunoSEQ multiplex PCR; TCRdb's version includes in-frame clones alone and lacks a portion of them. The sample includes some 350,000 clones, around an eighth seen only once; the top ten take about 0.016%. This TCR derives from a woman between 18 and 29 years old with type 1 diabetes. The sample comprised naive CD4+ T cells from blood. V and J are TRBV13 and TRBJ2-1; 10 nucleotides agree with TRBD1. In DNA form, the CDR3 reads TGTGCCAGCAGCTCCCCGGGACAGGGGATAAGATATGAGCAGTTCTTC. Amino acids: CASSSPGQGIRYEQFF.